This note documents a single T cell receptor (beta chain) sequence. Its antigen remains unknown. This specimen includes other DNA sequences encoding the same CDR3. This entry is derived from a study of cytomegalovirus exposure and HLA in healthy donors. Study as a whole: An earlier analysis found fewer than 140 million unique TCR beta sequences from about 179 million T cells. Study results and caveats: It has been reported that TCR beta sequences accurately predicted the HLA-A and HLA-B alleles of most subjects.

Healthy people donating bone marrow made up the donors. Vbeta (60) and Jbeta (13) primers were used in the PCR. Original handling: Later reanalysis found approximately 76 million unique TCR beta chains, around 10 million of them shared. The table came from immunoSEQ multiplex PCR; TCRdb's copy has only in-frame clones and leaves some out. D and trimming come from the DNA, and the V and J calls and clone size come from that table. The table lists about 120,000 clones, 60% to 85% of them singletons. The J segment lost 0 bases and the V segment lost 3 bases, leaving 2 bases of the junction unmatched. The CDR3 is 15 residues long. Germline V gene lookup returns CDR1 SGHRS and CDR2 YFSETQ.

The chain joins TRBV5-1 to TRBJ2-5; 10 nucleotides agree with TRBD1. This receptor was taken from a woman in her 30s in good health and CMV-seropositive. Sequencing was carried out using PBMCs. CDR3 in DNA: TGCGCCAGCAGCTCGGGACAGGGGTACCAAGAGACCCAGTACTTC. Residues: CASSSGQGYQETQYF.